A selection of T cell receptor beta chains follows, all from one sample in a study of blood T cell repertoires in COVID-19. The method was immunoSEQ multiplex PCR; TCRdb's version includes in-frame clones alone and lacks a portion of them. The profile shows about 130,000 clones, over 75% of them singletons. Sequences were obtained from peripheral blood. These receptors all come from a woman aged 80 or over with acute or convalescent COVID-19. The CDR3 runs from the conserved cysteine through the conserved F or W. A D gene is named only where the DNA matches it firmly. A row's size may be missing; if present it is once, few, many or a size class.

J gene	V gene	D gene	clone size	CDR3 protein	CDR3 DNA
TRBJ1-3	TRBV3-1/TRBV3-2	.	.	CASSQGSGLSGNTIYF	TGTGCCAGCAGCCAAGGTTCGGGACTCTCTGGAAACACCATATATTTT
TRBJ1-5	TRBV6-5	TRBD1	.	CASSFRTGGNQPQHF	TGTGCCAGCAGTTTCCGGACAGGTGGCAATCAGCCCCAGCATTTT
TRBJ1-1	TRBV19	.	.	CASGGTFLRAFF	TGTGCCAGTGGAGGGACCTTCCTCCGGGCTTTCTTT
TRBJ1-1	TRBV3-1/TRBV3-2	TRBD1	.	CASSRGQYTNTEAFF	TGTGCCAGCAGCAGGGGACAGTATACGAACACTGAAGCTTTCTTT
TRBJ1-5	TRBV7-3	.	.	CASSLYRNQPQHF	TGTGCCAGCAGCCTTTACCGGAATCAGCCCCAGCATTTT
TRBJ1-1	TRBV18	.	.	CASSPVGQNTEAFF	TGTGCCAGCTCACCAGTAGGACAAAACACTGAAGCTTTCTTT
TRBJ1-1	TRBV5-5	.	.	CASSLTGGNTEAFF	TGTGCCAGCAGCCTAACAGGTGGAAACACTGAAGCTTTCTTT
TRBJ1-5	TRBV6-2/TRBV6-3	.	.	CASSYARGVINQPQHF	TGTGCCAGCAGTTACGCCCGCGGGGTCATAAATCAGCCCCAGCATTTT
TRBJ2-2	TRBV9	TRBD2	.	CASSFTSGGGYGGELFF	TGTGCCAGCAGCTTCACCTCTGGCGGGGGGTATGGCGGGGAGCTGTTTTTT
TRBJ1-2	TRBV19	TRBD1	.	CASSIQGAYGYTF	TGTGCCAGTAGTATACAGGGGGCATATGGCTACACCTTC
TRBJ1-1	TRBV7-9	TRBD1	.	CASARQGVYTEAFF	TGTGCCAGCGCCAGACAGGGGGTCTATACTGAAGCTTTCTTT
TRBJ2-3	TRBV11-2	.	.	CASSLERSGTQYF	TGTGCCAGCAGCTTAGAACGCAGCGGTACGCAGTATTTT
TRBJ2-7	TRBV12-3/TRBV12-4	.	.	CASSGQGPTEQYF	TGTGCCAGCAGTGGGCAGGGGCCTACGGAGCAGTACTTC
TRBJ2-3	TRBV7-9	TRBD2	.	CASSFGGAGGTDTQYF	TGTGCCAGCAGCTTCGGTGGAGCGGGGGGGACAGATACGCAGTATTTT
TRBJ2-1	TRBV11-3	.	once	CASSTGGFGQFF	TGTGCCAGCAGCACCGGGGGTTTCGGGCAGTTCTTC
TRBJ2-1	TRBV11-3	TRBD1	.	CASSLSQGADEQFF	TGTGCCAGCAGCTTGTCACAGGGGGCCGATGAGCAGTTCTTC
TRBJ1-2	TRBV7-2	.	once	CASSRRTEDFYGYTF	TGTGCCAGCAGCCGTAGGACAGAGGATTTCTATGGCTACACCTTC
TRBJ1-1	TRBV12-5	TRBD1	.	CASGLVLSRAGTGAPDTEAFF	TGTGCTAGTGGTTTGGTACTCTCCCGAGCCGGGACAGGGGCGCCAGACACTGAAGCTTTCTTT
TRBJ1-4	TRBV19	.	.	CATRAGGTNEKLFF	TGTGCCACCCGGGCGGGAGGAACTAATGAAAAACTGTTTTTT
TRBJ2-2	TRBV4-2	TRBD2	.	CASSQDTGGPSGELFF	TGTGCCAGCAGCCAAGATACGGGGGGGCCCTCCGGGGAGCTGTTTTTT
TRBJ2-1	TRBV6-2/TRBV6-3	.	.	CASSYSSEYEQFF	TGTGCCAGCAGTTACTCGTCTGAGTATGAGCAGTTCTTC
TRBJ2-7	TRBV12-3/TRBV12-4	.	.	CASSLKAGAPQYF	TGTGCCAGCAGTTTGAAGGCAGGCGCCCCCCAGTACTTC
TRBJ1-4	TRBV27	TRBD1	.	CASSLSRDRARTNEKLFF	TGTGCCAGCAGTTTATCGCGGGACAGGGCGAGAACTAATGAAAAACTGTTTTTT
TRBJ1-2	TRBV5-5	TRBD1	.	CASSFSQGLRDYGYTF	TGTGCCAGCAGCTTCTCACAGGGGCTCCGGGACTATGGCTACACCTTC
TRBJ1-1	TRBV4-1	.	.	CASSQDQTMNTEAFF	TGCGCCAGCAGCCAAGATCAGACAATGAACACTGAAGCTTTCTTT
TRBJ2-2	TRBV5-1	.	.	CASSTTGNTGELFF	TGCGCCAGCAGCACTACAGGGAACACCGGGGAGCTGTTTTTT
TRBJ1-5	TRBV28	.	.	CASSDGNNQPQHF	TGTGCCAGCAGTGACGGGAACAATCAGCCCCAGCATTTT
TRBJ1-4	TRBV2	.	.	CASRIESTNEKLFF	TGTGCCAGCAGAATTGAGTCAACTAATGAAAAACTGTTTTTT
TRBJ2-1	TRBV7-2	.	.	CASSLTGNYNEQFF	TGTGCCAGCAGCTTAACCGGGAATTACAATGAGCAGTTCTTC
TRBJ2-2	TRBV7-2	.	.	CASSLAAFHTGELFF	TGTGCCAGCAGCTTAGCGGCATTTCACACCGGGGAGCTGTTTTTT
TRBJ1-6	TRBV10-3	.	.	CAISPQGINSPLHF	TGTGCCATCAGTCCCCAGGGTATCAATTCACCCCTCCACTTT
TRBJ1-6	TRBV28	TRBD1	few	CASSLSDRASPLHF	TGTGCCAGCAGTTTGTCCGACAGGGCCTCACCCCTCCACTTT
TRBJ1-1	TRBV20-1	.	.	CSARGRTEAFF	TGCAGTGCTAGGGGGCGCACTGAAGCTTTCTTT
TRBJ2-7	TRBV9	TRBD2	.	CASSPSGGSSEQYF	TGTGCCAGCAGTCCCTCGGGGGGAAGCAGCGAGCAGTACTTC
TRBJ2-5	TRBV7-2	.	.	CASSFGGRGQETQYF	TGTGCCAGCAGCTTCGGTGGTCGGGGGCAAGAGACCCAGTACTTC
TRBJ1-1	TRBV10-2	.	.	CASRQGNTEAFF	TGCGCCAGCAGACAGGGGAACACTGAAGCTTTCTTT
TRBJ1-2	TRBV7-3	TRBD1	.	CASREPGTGDYGYTF	TGTGCCAGCAGAGAACCCGGGACAGGGGACTATGGCTACACCTTC
TRBJ1-3	TRBV27	.	.	CASSLSRGTGNTIYF	TGTGCCAGCAGTTTATCACGGGGTACTGGAAACACCATATATTTT
TRBJ1-2	TRBV10-3	TRBD1	once	CAISGTGDGYTF	TGTGCCATCAGCGGGACAGGGGACGGCTACACCTTC
TRBJ1-1	TRBV19	.	.	CASRTTGIITEAFF	TGTGCCAGTAGGACGACAGGAATAATCACTGAAGCTTTCTTT
TRBJ2-4	TRBV6-2/TRBV6-3	.	.	CASSYLGARGDNIQYF	TGTGCCAGCAGTTACTTGGGGGCCAGGGGGGATAACATTCAGTACTTC
TRBJ1-4	TRBV5-6	TRBD1	.	CASSAPGQGLTNEKLFF	TGTGCCAGCAGCGCACCGGGACAGGGGTTGACTAATGAAAAACTGTTTTTT
TRBJ2-5	TRBV5-1	TRBD2	.	CASYGTRNEETQYF	TGCGCCAGCTACGGGACTAGAAATGAAGAGACCCAGTACTTC
TRBJ1-2	TRBV19	.	.	CASSLTGPGVYGYTF	TGTGCCAGTAGCCTGACCGGTCCGGGGGTCTATGGCTACACCTTC
TRBJ1-1	TRBV9	.	.	CASSAGWAGTEAFF	TGTGCCAGCAGCGCTGGATGGGCTGGCACTGAAGCTTTCTTT
TRBJ1-1	TRBV7-2	TRBD1	.	CASSGQGRGTEAFF	TGTGCCAGCAGCGGACAGGGGAGGGGGACTGAAGCTTTCTTT
TRBJ1-3	TRBV19	TRBD1	.	CASSRQGISGNTIYF	TGTGCCAGCTCGCGACAGGGAATTTCTGGAAACACCATATATTTT
TRBJ1-2	TRBV15	TRBD1	.	CATSRQDRANGYTF	TGTGCCACCAGCAGGCAGGACAGGGCTAATGGCTACACCTTC
TRBJ1-4	TRBV5-6	TRBD1	many	CASSFGTGVKDEKLFF	TGTGCCAGCAGCTTTGGGACAGGGGTTAAAGATGAAAAACTGTTTTTT
TRBJ1-4	TRBV5-1	.	.	CASSLNDRTNEKLFF	TGCGCCAGCAGCTTGAACGACAGGACTAATGAAAAACTGTTTTTT
TRBJ1-1	TRBV4-3	.	.	CASSQERQGRTEAFF	TGCGCCAGCAGCCAAGAGCGGCAGGGTCGCACTGAAGCTTTCTTT
TRBJ2-7	TRBV6-5	.	.	CASSYSLAISYEQYF	TGTGCCAGCAGTTACTCCCTAGCGATCTCCTACGAGCAGTACTTC
TRBJ1-1	TRBV29-1	.	once	CSVVPGGGGTEAFF	TGCAGCGTGGTCCCTGGGGGCGGCGGCACTGAAGCTTTCTTT
TRBJ1-1	TRBV10-3	.	.	CAINDFGVEAFF	TGTGCCATCAATGATTTCGGGGTCGAAGCTTTCTTT
TRBJ2-5	TRBV5-1	.	.	CASSQTAKETQYF	TGCGCCAGCTCTCAGACTGCAAAAGAGACCCAGTACTTC
TRBJ2-3	TRBV12-5	TRBD2	.	CASGLVWGGRGIKDTQYF	TGTGCTAGTGGTTTGGTATGGGGCGGGCGGGGGATAAAAGATACGCAGTATTTT
TRBJ1-1	TRBV3-1/TRBV3-2	.	.	CASSLRQSKGAFF	TGTGCCAGCAGCCTCCGACAGTCCAAAGGAGCTTTCTTT
TRBJ1-4	TRBV19	TRBD1	.	CASTHTGTGDEKLFF	TGTGCCAGTACTCATACCGGGACAGGGGACGAAAAACTGTTTTTT
TRBJ1-1	TRBV4-3	.	.	CASSQASEAFF	TGCGCCAGCAGCCAAGCGAGTGAAGCTTTCTTT